These T cell receptor beta chains were read from a single sample in a study of read filtering for tumor transcriptome and immune sequencing. TCRdb redid the calling of the reads with MiXCR, one entry per CDR3 protein. The sample shows some 38,000 distinct CDR3 sequences, about an eighth of them seen only once. The specimen was a population of CD138-negative cells sorted from bone marrow. The receptors were gathered from a donor at least 40 years old with multiple myeloma. CDR3s include the opening cysteine and the closing phenylalanine or tryptophan. Each record gives: D gene, J gene, V gene, CDR3 length, clone size, CDR3 DNA, CDR3 protein. A D gene is named only where the DNA matches it firmly. Size is stated for part of the rows, as once, few or many counts, or as a class when the clone is expanded.

d_call: .
j_call: TRBJ2-1
v_call: TRBV7-9
cdr3_length: 15
clone_size: many
cdr3_nt: TGTGCCAGCAGCTCACTCCGACGGACCTACAATGAGCAGTTCTTC
cdr3_aa: CASSSLRRTYNEQFF

d_call: .
j_call: TRBJ2-4
v_call: TRBV5-1
cdr3_length: 14
clone_size: many
cdr3_nt: TGCGCCAGCAGCTGGGGGTCTGAGAGGAACATTCAGTACTTC
cdr3_aa: CASSWGSERNIQYF

d_call: .
j_call: TRBJ1-4
v_call: TRBV5-1
cdr3_length: 15
clone_size: many
cdr3_nt: TGCGCCAGCAGCTTGGACTCTCGGGAGGCTGAAAAACTGTTTTTT
cdr3_aa: CASSLDSREAEKLFF

d_call: .
j_call: TRBJ2-3
v_call: TRBV6-1
cdr3_length: 14
clone_size: many
cdr3_nt: TGTGCCAGCAGTGGAATGGGGGAGGCAGATACGCAGTATTTT
cdr3_aa: CASSGMGEADTQYF

d_call: .
j_call: TRBJ2-1
v_call: TRBV24-1
cdr3_length: 12
clone_size: .
cdr3_nt: TGTGCCACCAGTGATTCCCCCAATGAGCAGCTCTTC
cdr3_aa: CATSDSPNEQLF

d_call: .
j_call: TRBJ1-5
v_call: TRBV6-6
cdr3_length: 13
clone_size: many
cdr3_nt: TGTGCCAGCACGGGACTCTCGGGACAGCCCCAGCATTTT
cdr3_aa: CASTGLSGQPQHF

d_call: .
j_call: TRBJ2-7
v_call: TRBV5-6
cdr3_length: 15
clone_size: many
cdr3_nt: TGTGCCAGCAGCTCCGGGAGCAGCCCCTCCTACGAGCAGTACTTC
cdr3_aa: CASSSGSSPSYEQYF

d_call: .
j_call: TRBJ2-1
v_call: TRBV7-9
cdr3_length: 14
clone_size: few
cdr3_nt: TGTGCCAGCTGCTTACAATCCTTGTACAATGAGCAGTTCTTC
cdr3_aa: CASCLQSLYNEQFF

d_call: .
j_call: TRBJ2-5
v_call: TRBV28
cdr3_length: 13
clone_size: many
cdr3_nt: TGTGCCAGCAGTTTTGGACAGAAAGAGACCCAGTACTTC
cdr3_aa: CASSFGQKETQYF

d_call: TRBD2
j_call: TRBJ2-7
v_call: TRBV20-1
cdr3_length: 17
clone_size: many
cdr3_nt: TGCAGTGGCCCCGGACCCGGCTTAGGGCAGGGAGGGTACGAGCAGTACTTC
cdr3_aa: CSGPGPGLGQGGYEQYF

d_call: .
j_call: TRBJ2-3
v_call: TRBV20-1
cdr3_length: 12
clone_size: many
cdr3_nt: TGCAGTGCTAGAGATGGGCCCAGCAGGCAGTATTTT
cdr3_aa: CSARDGPSRQYF

d_call: .
j_call: TRBJ2-1
v_call: TRBV20-1
cdr3_length: 12
clone_size: many
cdr3_nt: TGCAGTGCTGGAAGCTCCTACAATGAGCAGTTCTTC
cdr3_aa: CSAGSSYNEQFF

d_call: .
j_call: TRBJ2-7
v_call: TRBV5-4
cdr3_length: 14
clone_size: many
cdr3_nt: TGTGCCAGCAGTTCCGGGACGGTTTCCTACGAGCAGTACTTC
cdr3_aa: CASSSGTVSYEQYF

d_call: .
j_call: TRBJ1-1
v_call: TRBV28
cdr3_length: 13
clone_size: many
cdr3_nt: TGTGCCAGCAGAACGACGCAGGGGAAGGAAGCTTTCTTT
cdr3_aa: CASRTTQGKEAFF

d_call: .
j_call: TRBJ2-1
v_call: TRBV19
cdr3_length: 13
clone_size: .
cdr3_nt: TGTGCCCGTAGTATGATGAGCGCGGATGAGCAGTTCTTC
cdr3_aa: CARSMMSADEQFF

d_call: .
j_call: TRBJ2-3
v_call: TRBV3-1
cdr3_length: 15
clone_size: few
cdr3_nt: TGCGCCAGCAGCCCCCGGTCGGCGGGGGCAGATACGCAGTGTTTT
cdr3_aa: CASSPRSAGADTQCF

d_call: .
j_call: TRBJ2-1
v_call: TRBV11-2
cdr3_length: 16
clone_size: many
cdr3_nt: TGTGCCAGCAGCATTACCGGGACAATGAGAGGAAATGAGCAGTTCTTC
cdr3_aa: CASSITGTMRGNEQFF

d_call: TRBD1
j_call: TRBJ2-5
v_call: TRBV4-1
cdr3_length: 16
clone_size: .
cdr3_nt: TGCGCCAGCAGCCAAGCCCCCGGACAGGTTCGAGAGACCCAGTACTTC
cdr3_aa: CASSQAPGQVRETQYF

d_call: .
j_call: TRBJ2-5
v_call: TRBV4-1
cdr3_length: 18
clone_size: many
cdr3_nt: TGCGCCAGCAGCCAACTCCGCGAAACCCTGGGACGGGGCAAGACCCAGTACTTC
cdr3_aa: CASSQLRETLGRGKTQYF

d_call: .
j_call: TRBJ2-2
v_call: TRBV23-1
cdr3_length: 16
clone_size: many
cdr3_nt: TGCGCCAGCAGTCATCTAGGTCAAGGGTTTAGTCGGGAGCTGTTTTTT
cdr3_aa: CASSHLGQGFSRELFF

d_call: TRBD1
j_call: TRBJ1-1
v_call: TRBV29-1
cdr3_length: 12
clone_size: many
cdr3_nt: TGCAGCGTTGCAGGGGGCGTCCTTGAAGCTTTCTTT
cdr3_aa: CSVAGGVLEAFF

d_call: TRBD1
j_call: TRBJ2-2
v_call: TRBV12-3/TRBV12-4
cdr3_length: 16
clone_size: many
cdr3_nt: TGTGCCAGCAGTTCATGGACAGGGTGGAACACCGGGGAGCTGTTTTTT
cdr3_aa: CASSSWTGWNTGELFF

d_call: TRBD2
j_call: TRBJ2-2
v_call: TRBV30
cdr3_length: 16
clone_size: few
cdr3_nt: TGTGCCTGGAGTGTACCGCTAGCGGGCTACACCGGGGAGCTGTTTTTT
cdr3_aa: CAWSVPLAGYTGELFF

d_call: .
j_call: TRBJ2-7
v_call: TRBV28
cdr3_length: 12
clone_size: .
cdr3_nt: TGTGCCAGCAGCGGGTCGGCCTACGAGCAGTACTTC
cdr3_aa: CASSGSAYEQYF

d_call: TRBD2
j_call: TRBJ2-1
v_call: TRBV6-5
cdr3_length: 15
clone_size: medium-sized
cdr3_nt: TGTGCCAGCAGTTACACGACTAGCGGGGTAGGTGAGCAGTTCTTC
cdr3_aa: CASSYTTSGVGEQFF

d_call: TRBD2
j_call: TRBJ2-7
v_call: TRBV6-2/TRBV6-3
cdr3_length: 15
clone_size: many
cdr3_nt: TGTGCCAGCAAACAACTTAGCGGGTCTAACTACGAGCAGTACTTC
cdr3_aa: CASKQLSGSNYEQYF

d_call: .
j_call: TRBJ1-1
v_call: TRBV7-9
cdr3_length: 16
clone_size: many
cdr3_nt: TGTGCCAGTAGCAGGGTAGCGGGTAGTTTAGGCACTGAAGCTTTCTTT
cdr3_aa: CASSRVAGSLGTEAFF

d_call: TRBD1
j_call: TRBJ2-7
v_call: TRBV18
cdr3_length: 15
clone_size: few
cdr3_nt: TGTGCCAGCTCTCCTCGGGAAGGGGGCTTCCACGAGCAGTACTTC
cdr3_aa: CASSPREGGFHEQYF

d_call: TRBD1
j_call: TRBJ1-1
v_call: TRBV7-2
cdr3_length: 19
clone_size: .
cdr3_nt: TGTGCCAGCAGCTTTCTCCCCCCTCCGGGACAGGGGGCCGGCCAGGAAGCTTTCTTT
cdr3_aa: CASSFLPPPGQGAGQEAFF

d_call: .
j_call: TRBJ2-2
v_call: TRBV6-1
cdr3_length: 13
clone_size: many
cdr3_nt: TGTGCCAGCAGTGAAGGGAGTACCGGGGAGCTGTTTTTT
cdr3_aa: CASSEGSTGELFF

d_call: TRBD1
j_call: TRBJ1-3
v_call: TRBV6-6
cdr3_length: 14
clone_size: many
cdr3_nt: TGTGCCAGCAGCAAGAGGGACAGTGGAAACACCATATATTTT
cdr3_aa: CASSKRDSGNTIYF

d_call: .
j_call: TRBJ2-2
v_call: TRBV7-9
cdr3_length: 15
clone_size: many
cdr3_nt: TGTGCCAGCAGCTTAGGGGCAGGAGATGCCGGGGAGCTGTTTTTT
cdr3_aa: CASSLGAGDAGELFF

d_call: TRBD1
j_call: TRBJ1-1
v_call: TRBV29-1
cdr3_length: 11
clone_size: many
cdr3_nt: TGCAGCGTTGGACAGGGCACTGAAGCTTTCTTT
cdr3_aa: CSVGQGTEAFF

d_call: .
j_call: TRBJ1-5
v_call: TRBV20-1
cdr3_length: 13
clone_size: many
cdr3_nt: TGCAGTGCTCTGGGCCAGGGGAATCAGCCCCAGCATTTT
cdr3_aa: CSALGQGNQPQHF

d_call: TRBD1
j_call: TRBJ1-6
v_call: TRBV18
cdr3_length: 15
clone_size: many
cdr3_nt: TGTGCCAGCTCACCACCGCGGACAGGGAATTCACCCCTCCACTTT
cdr3_aa: CASSPPRTGNSPLHF

d_call: TRBD1
j_call: TRBJ2-7
v_call: TRBV20-1
cdr3_length: 14
clone_size: many
cdr3_nt: TGCAGTGCTAGAGATCGGACAGGGTTATACGAGCAGTACTTC
cdr3_aa: CSARDRTGLYEQYF

d_call: .
j_call: TRBJ1-4
v_call: TRBV7-9
cdr3_length: 15
clone_size: many
cdr3_nt: TGTGCCAGCAGCCCCGGACAGTCTGTAAATGAAAAACTGTTTTTT
cdr3_aa: CASSPGQSVNEKLFF

d_call: TRBD2
j_call: TRBJ2-7
v_call: TRBV7-2
cdr3_length: 12
clone_size: many
cdr3_nt: TGTGCCAGCAGAGCGGGGGGAAGCGAGCAGTACTTC
cdr3_aa: CASRAGGSEQYF

d_call: .
j_call: TRBJ1-5
v_call: TRBV10-3
cdr3_length: 15
clone_size: .
cdr3_nt: TGTGCCATCAGTACCGACAGCCAGGGAGGGCAGCCCCAGCATTTT
cdr3_aa: CAISTDSQGGQPQHF

d_call: .
j_call: TRBJ2-3
v_call: TRBV18
cdr3_length: 16
clone_size: few
cdr3_nt: TGTGCCAGCTCTACGGTCTACCTTCTTAGCACAGATACGCAGTATTTT
cdr3_aa: CASSTVYLLSTDTQYF

d_call: .
j_call: TRBJ2-1
v_call: TRBV12-3/TRBV12-4
cdr3_length: 14
clone_size: .
cdr3_nt: TGTGCCAGCAGTGTCGGGTGGGTCTACAATGAGCAGTTCTTC
cdr3_aa: CASSVGWVYNEQFF

d_call: .
j_call: TRBJ2-5
v_call: TRBV7-2
cdr3_length: 14
clone_size: many
cdr3_nt: TGTGCCAGCAGCCTCCAGACAGCTAGAGAGACCCAGTACTTC
cdr3_aa: CASSLQTARETQYF

d_call: .
j_call: TRBJ1-3
v_call: TRBV14
cdr3_length: 14
clone_size: .
cdr3_nt: TGTGCCAGCAGCCCCCGATCGTGGGGGGACACCATATATTTT
cdr3_aa: CASSPRSWGDTIYF

d_call: .
j_call: TRBJ1-5
v_call: TRBV6-6
cdr3_length: 14
clone_size: .
cdr3_nt: TGTGCCAGCAGTTACGGGGTGAACGGTCAGCCCCAGCATTTT
cdr3_aa: CASSYGVNGQPQHF

d_call: .
j_call: TRBJ2-3
v_call: TRBV20-1
cdr3_length: 15
clone_size: many
cdr3_nt: TGCAGTGCTCCCAAAAACACCCTGCGAAGAGATACGCAGTATTTT
cdr3_aa: CSAPKNTLRRDTQYF

d_call: TRBD1
j_call: TRBJ2-2
v_call: TRBV20-1
cdr3_length: 16
clone_size: many
cdr3_nt: TGCAGTGCTAGAGACGGACAGGGAAGTTTAGCCGGGGAGCTGTTTTTT
cdr3_aa: CSARDGQGSLAGELFF

d_call: .
j_call: TRBJ2-3
v_call: TRBV29-1
cdr3_length: 11
clone_size: many
cdr3_nt: TGCAGCGTAAGACAGCTAGATACGCAGTATTTT
cdr3_aa: CSVRQLDTQYF

d_call: TRBD2
j_call: TRBJ2-1
v_call: TRBV4-1
cdr3_length: 15
clone_size: many
cdr3_nt: TGCGCCAGCAGCCAAGCTAGCGGGGCCCTCAATGAGCAGTTCTTC
cdr3_aa: CASSQASGALNEQFF

d_call: .
j_call: TRBJ1-1
v_call: TRBV5-4
cdr3_length: 14
clone_size: many
cdr3_nt: TGTGCCAGCAGCGGATGGAACACGAACACTGAAGCTTTCTTT
cdr3_aa: CASSGWNTNTEAFF

d_call: TRBD1
j_call: TRBJ2-7
v_call: TRBV20-1
cdr3_length: 15
clone_size: many
cdr3_nt: TGCAGTGCTCATAAACCCATGACAGGGGGCGACGAGCAGTACTTC
cdr3_aa: CSAHKPMTGGDEQYF

d_call: .
j_call: TRBJ2-3
v_call: TRBV20-1
cdr3_length: 12
clone_size: many
cdr3_nt: TGCAGTGCTAGCGGGAGCACAGATACGCAGTATTTT
cdr3_aa: CSASGSTDTQYF

d_call: .
j_call: TRBJ1-4
v_call: TRBV28
cdr3_length: 14
clone_size: many
cdr3_nt: TGTGCCAGCAACGAGGCGACAACTAATGAAAAACTGTTTTTT
cdr3_aa: CASNEATTNEKLFF

d_call: TRBD1
j_call: TRBJ2-7
v_call: TRBV6-1
cdr3_length: 13
clone_size: many
cdr3_nt: TGTGCCAGCAAATGGGACAGGGTCCACGAGCAGTACTTC
cdr3_aa: CASKWDRVHEQYF

d_call: .
j_call: TRBJ1-1
v_call: TRBV7-3
cdr3_length: 13
clone_size: .
cdr3_nt: TGTGCCGGCAGCTCCTACAGGAACACTGAAGCTTTCTTT
cdr3_aa: CAGSSYRNTEAFF

d_call: .
j_call: TRBJ2-7
v_call: TRBV20-1
cdr3_length: 12
clone_size: many
cdr3_nt: TGCAGTGCTAGAGTGGGGACCTACGAGCAGTACTTC
cdr3_aa: CSARVGTYEQYF

d_call: .
j_call: TRBJ1-5
v_call: TRBV28
cdr3_length: 12
clone_size: many
cdr3_nt: TGTGCCAGCAGTCCAGGAATTGAGCCCCAGCATTTT
cdr3_aa: CASSPGIEPQHF

d_call: .
j_call: TRBJ2-1
v_call: TRBV20-1
cdr3_length: 17
clone_size: medium-sized
cdr3_nt: TGCAGTGCTAGAGATCCGGGAACGGTCTATGGCCACAATGAGCAGTTCTTC
cdr3_aa: CSARDPGTVYGHNEQFF

d_call: TRBD1
j_call: TRBJ2-1
v_call: TRBV5-5
cdr3_length: 18
clone_size: few
cdr3_nt: TGTGCCAGCAGCTTGGTGGGTAGGGGACAGAGCTCCTACAATGAGCAGTTCTTC
cdr3_aa: CASSLVGRGQSSYNEQFF

d_call: .
j_call: TRBJ2-7
v_call: TRBV5-5
cdr3_length: 14
clone_size: many
cdr3_nt: TGTGCCAGCAGCGTCGACGGAGGGTCCTACGAGCAGTACTTC
cdr3_aa: CASSVDGGSYEQYF

d_call: .
j_call: TRBJ2-7
v_call: TRBV7-2
cdr3_length: 15
clone_size: few
cdr3_nt: TGTGCCAGCAGCTTAGCAGGGGGACACATCTACGAGCAGTACTTC
cdr3_aa: CASSLAGGHIYEQYF